This is a list of T cell receptor beta chains from one sample in a study of blood T cell repertoires in COVID-19. Profiling relied on immunoSEQ multiplex PCR, and the TCRdb table lists in-frame clones only, not all of them. The data hold some 100,000 clones, with approximately 80% observed a single time. The sequencing sample was made of peripheral blood. These receptors originate from a woman aged 65 to 85 with acute or convalescent COVID-19. CDR3s include the opening cysteine and the closing phenylalanine or tryptophan. D genes are given only for firm matches. Rows may omit the clone size; those that give it use once, few, many or a size class.

V	size	D	J	CDR3	DNA
TRBV28	-	TRBD1	TRBJ2-2	CASRTGGLRPGELFF	TGTGCCAGCAGGACAGGGGGCTTGCGTCCCGGGGAGCTGTTTTTT
TRBV25-1	-	-	TRBJ2-3	CASSEIGAGTDTQYF	TGTGCCAGCAGTGAAATAGGGGCAGGCACAGATACGCAGTATTTT
TRBV5-1	-	-	TRBJ2-2	CASSSSTGLNTGELFF	TGCGCCAGCAGCTCTTCTACAGGGTTGAACACCGGGGAGCTGTTTTTT
TRBV2	-	-	TRBJ2-4	CASSPPGGGLSGKNIQYF	TGTGCCAGCAGCCCCCCGGGGGGCGGTCTATCGGGCAAAAACATTCAGTACTTC
TRBV5-1	once	TRBD1	TRBJ2-6	CASSWGQQNSGANVLTF	TGCGCCAGCAGCTGGGGACAGCAGAACTCTGGGGCCAACGTCCTGACTTTC
TRBV7-3	-	-	TRBJ2-1	CASSFVPLDEQFF	TGTGCCAGCAGCTTTGTCCCACTCGATGAGCAGTTCTTC
TRBV6-2/TRBV6-3	-	TRBD2	TRBJ2-2	CASSYSLASLNTGELFF	TGTGCCAGCAGTTACTCACTAGCGTCATTAAACACCGGGGAGCTGTTTTTT
TRBV11-2	-	-	TRBJ2-3	CASSLDVSPTDTQYF	TGTGCCAGCAGCTTAGATGTCTCCCCCACAGATACGCAGTATTTT
TRBV5-1	-	TRBD1	TRBJ1-1	CASSAGQQNTEAFF	TGCGCCAGCAGCGCGGGACAGCAGAACACTGAAGCTTTCTTT
TRBV5-1	-	TRBD2	TRBJ2-1	CASTPSGGDEQFF	TGCGCCAGCACGCCTAGCGGGGGTGATGAGCAGTTCTTC
TRBV5-1	-	-	TRBJ2-1	CASSLGRVGAGSYNEQFF	TGCGCCAGCAGCTTGGGCAGGGTTGGGGCAGGCTCCTACAATGAGCAGTTCTTC
TRBV6-6	few	TRBD1	TRBJ1-1	CASSTHGQGVNTEAFF	TGTGCCAGCAGCACGCATGGACAGGGGGTGAACACTGAAGCTTTCTTT
TRBV30	-	-	TRBJ1-1	CAWSPGLGVNTEAFF	TGTGCCTGGAGCCCCGGGCTCGGGGTGAACACTGAAGCTTTCTTT
TRBV18	-	-	TRBJ1-1	CASSPKGENTEAFF	TGTGCCAGCTCACCGAAAGGGGAAAACACTGAAGCTTTCTTT
TRBV5-1	-	-	TRBJ1-1	CASSLVGSLNTEAFF	TGCGCCAGCAGCTTGGTGGGCAGCTTGAACACTGAAGCTTTCTTT